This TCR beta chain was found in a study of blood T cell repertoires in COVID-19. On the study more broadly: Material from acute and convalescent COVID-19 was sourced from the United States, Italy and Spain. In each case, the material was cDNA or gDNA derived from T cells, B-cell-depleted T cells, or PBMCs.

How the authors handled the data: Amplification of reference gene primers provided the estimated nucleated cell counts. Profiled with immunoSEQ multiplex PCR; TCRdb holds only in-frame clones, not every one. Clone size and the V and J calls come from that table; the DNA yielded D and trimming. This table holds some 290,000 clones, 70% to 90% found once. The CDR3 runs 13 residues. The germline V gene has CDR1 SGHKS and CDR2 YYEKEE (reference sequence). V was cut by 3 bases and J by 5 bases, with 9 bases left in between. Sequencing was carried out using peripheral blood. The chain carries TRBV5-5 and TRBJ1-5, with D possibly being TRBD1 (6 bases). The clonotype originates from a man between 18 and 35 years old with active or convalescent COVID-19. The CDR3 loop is CASSSYRDQPQHF. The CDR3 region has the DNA TGTGCCAGCAGCTCATACAGGGATCAGCCCCAGCATTTT.